These 28 T cell receptor beta chains came from one sample sequenced in a study of cytomegalovirus exposure and HLA in healthy donors. Profiling relied on immunoSEQ multiplex PCR, and the TCRdb table lists in-frame clones only, not all of them. The repertoire has 150,000 to 200,000 clones, about 89% of them found once; the top ten carry 2% to 3%. The sample comprised PBMCs. These TCRs come from a man aged 18 to 30 in good health and CMV-seropositive.

This chain connects TRBV29-1 to TRBJ2-2, with TRBD1 matching 9 bases. The CDR3 length is 16 residues. The V and J ends lost 4 bases and 0 bases, in that order; junction bases with no gene match: 6. The germline V gene encodes CDR1 SQVTM and CDR2 ANQGSEA. The CDR3 sequence is CSVGKGQGTNTGELFF. The CDR3 DNA follows: TGCAGCGTTGGGAAGGGACAGGGTACGAACACCGGGGAGCTGTTTTTT.

A few counts support this clone. As DNA, the CDR3 is TGTGCCAGCAGCCCCGCTAGGAATTCACCCCTCCACTTT. Translated, it gives CASSPARNSPLHF. This sequence joins TRBV5-4 and TRBJ1-6; D is uncertain. Per the germline V gene, CDR1 is SGHNT and CDR2 is YYREEE (reference sequence). V lost 4 bases to trimming and J lost 7 bases, with 9 bases between them. The CDR3 is made up of 13 amino acids.

This clone turned up a few times. This chain connects TRBV14 to TRBJ1-1, with a possible D match to TRBD1 (5 bases). Per the germline V gene, CDR1 is SGHDN and CDR2 is FVKESK. The CDR3 runs 13 residues. V gave up 3 bases and J gave up 8 bases, with 13 bases separating them. DNA for the CDR3: TGTGCCAGCAGCCAGTCCCAGGGTAGGGAAGCTTTCTTT. It codes for CASSQSQGREAFF.

This chain connects TRBV7-8 to TRBJ1-5; weak D call: TRBD1 (5 bases). Germline V gene data show CDR1 as SGHVS and CDR2 as FQNEAQ. Trimming removed 5 bases from V and 9 bases from J, with 8 bases in between. This CDR3 is built from 11 residues. This CDR3 is CASSPGGPQHF. The CDR3 nucleotides read TGTGCCAGCAGCCCGGGGGGGCCCCAGCATTTT.

This chain joins TRBV30 and TRBJ2-5; a weak D match, TRBD1 (5 bases). Trimming took off 4 bases at V and 0 bases at J, with 9 bases between the two ends. CDR1 and CDR2 from the germline V gene are GTSNPN and SVGIG (reference sequence). The CDR3 runs 13 residues. Here the CDR3 DNA reads TGTGCCTGGACCCGACAGAACCAAGAGACCCAGTACTTC. Translating it yields CAWTRQNQETQYF.

This clone occurred once. The chain is built from TRBV5-4 and TRBJ2-1; 13 bases line up with TRBD2. After removal of 0 bases from V and 7 bases from J, the junction contained 10 bases not matched to a gene. This CDR3 comprises 18 residues. Germline-derived CDR1 and CDR2 are SGHNT and YYREEE (reference sequence). The CDR3 spells CASSLGPGLAGPGNEQFF. The CDR3 region has the DNA TGTGCCAGCAGCTTGGGACCGGGACTAGCGGGGCCTGGGAATGAGCAGTTCTTC.

CDR3 in amino acids: CASSLNGGTDTQYF. In DNA form, the CDR3 reads TGCGCCAGCAGCTTGAATGGGGGGACCGATACGCAGTATTTT. V gene TRBV5-1 combines with J gene TRBJ2-3; D is perhaps TRBD2 (6 bases). The germline CDR1 and CDR2 sequences are SGHRS and YFSETQ. The CDR3 is 14 amino acids. V was shortened by 1 base and J by 6 bases, with 12 bases between the two germline ends.

J is TRBJ1-1 and V is TRBV27; possible D gene TRBD1, 5 bases. There are 15 residues in the CDR3. The germline V gene has CDR1 MNHEY and CDR2 SMNVEV (reference sequence). Trimming took 6 bases from V and 3 from J, leaving 17 bases between them. The CDR3 protein is CASRPTAQLHTEAFF. CDR3 nucleotide sequence: TGTGCCAGCAGACCGACAGCCCAGTTACACACTGAAGCTTTCTTT.

This clone was seen a few times. The chain joins TRBV30 to TRBJ1-1; 8 bases are shared with TRBD1. J gave up 1 base and V 4 bases, and 2 bases lay outside the gene matches. The CDR3 is 13 amino acids. From germline, CDR1 is GTSNPN and CDR2 SVGIG (reference sequence). CDR3 sequence: CAWTGQGNTEAFF. In DNA form, the CDR3 reads TGTGCCTGGACTGGACAGGGGAACACTGAAGCTTTCTTT.

V and J are TRBV4-1 and TRBJ2-2; 8 bases line up with TRBD1. Germline assignment: CDR1 MGHRA and CDR2 YSYEKL. The CDR3 has 16 residues. After removal of 4 bases from V and 3 bases from J, the junction contained 7 bases not matched to a gene. The CDR3 coding sequence is TGCGCCAGCAGCCGGACAGGGATTGAGGACACCGGGGAGCTGTTTTTT. Protein sequence: CASSRTGIEDTGELFF.

The V call is TRBV7-3, the J call TRBJ2-3, with a possible D match to TRBD2 (5 bases). V shed 5 bases and J shed 3 bases, with 12 bases lying between them. The CDR3 has 14 amino acids. Germline V gene data show CDR1 as SGHTA and CDR2 as FQGTGA. The DNA of the CDR3 is TGTGCCAGCAGCCCGAACACGGGGACAGATACGCAGTATTTT. It translates to CASSPNTGTDTQYF.

The chain carries TRBV7-2 and TRBJ2-7; TRBD1 matches 7 bases. Germline V gives CDR1 SGHTA, CDR2 FQGNSA. CDR3 size: 15 residues. Losses at the gene ends were 5 bases for V and 7 bases for J; bases not matched to a gene: 14. CDR3 sequence: CASSLVWTGLGEQYF. CDR3 sequence (DNA): TGTGCCAGCAGCCTAGTATGGACAGGCCTGGGGGAGCAGTACTTC.

The chain combines TRBV28 with TRBJ1-3, with 7 bases aligning to TRBD1. Germline V CDR1 and CDR2: MDHEN, SYDVKM. V was clipped by 11 bases and J by 3 bases; unmatched bases: 10. This CDR3 has 14 residues. The CDR3 sequence: CASSRGRYGNTIYF. The CDR3 nucleotides are TGTGCCTCGTCGAGGGGGCGGTATGGAAACACCATATATTTT.

This rearrangement joins TRBV6-1 to TRBJ2-1; TRBD2 aligns across 9 bases. The V gene end was trimmed by 8 bases and the J gene end by 8 bases; junction bases not matched to a gene: 7. Looked up from germline, CDR1 is MNHNS and CDR2 is SASEGT. The CDR3 extends over 13 amino acids. The CDR3 DNA is TGTGCCAGCTTTAGCGGGAGCGCGGATGAGCAGTTCTTC. It translates to CASFSGSADEQFF.

V and J are TRBV2 and TRBJ1-1; unclear D gene. V was pared by 4 bases and J by 7 bases, with 7 bases between. Germline assignment: CDR1 SNHLY and CDR2 FYNNEI. The CDR3 totals 11 residues. The CDR3 reads CASSAAGEAFF. The CDR3 DNA reads as TGTGCCAGCAGTGCGGCGGGTGAAGCTTTCTTT.

The genes are TRBV19 and TRBJ1-2; a possible D gene is TRBD1 (5 bases). Germline V CDR1 and CDR2: LNHDA, SQIVND (reference sequence). V shed 7 bases and J shed 2 bases, with 14 bases lying between them. The CDR3 is 14 amino acids. DNA of the CDR3: TGTGCCAGTAAAACAGGCCCTGGGAACTATGGCTACACCTTC. It encodes CASKTGPGNYGYTF.

The chain combines TRBV4-1 with TRBJ2-7, with a weak D call TRBD2 (5 bases). CDR3 length: 13 amino acids. Germline CDR1 MGHRA, CDR2 YSYEKL. V lost 1 base and J 6 bases, leaving 10 bases between the germline ends. The CDR3 loop is CASSQALAGEQYF. CDR3 in DNA: TGCGCCAGCAGCCAAGCCCTAGCTGGCGAGCAGTACTTC.

CDR3 DNA sequence: TGCGCCAGCAGCTACGGGCCGGGGGGCCTGGACACTGAAGCTTTCTTT. Protein: CASSYGPGGLDTEAFF. The rearrangement links TRBV5-1 to TRBJ1-1; D possibly corresponds to TRBD1 (6 bases). Germline V CDR1 and CDR2: SGHRS, YFSETQ. This CDR3 comprises 16 residues. V lost 3 bases, J lost 3 bases, and 18 bases lay in between.

The rearrangement links TRBV15 to TRBJ2-7; TRBD1 aligns across 8 bases. The CDR3 extends over 16 amino acids. From germline, CDR1 is LNHNV and CDR2 YYDKDF (reference sequence). V lost 0 bases and J lost 3; bases outside the gene matches: 7. The CDR3 region is CATSRETTGQGYEQYF. In nucleotides, the CDR3 is TGTGCCACCAGCAGAGAAACTACTGGACAGGGCTACGAGCAGTACTTC.

The sample holds many counts of this clone. The chain employs TRBV5-1 and TRBJ1-2, with D possibly being TRBD1 (5 bases). This CDR3 comprises 15 residues. Germline values: CDR1 SGHRS, CDR2 YFSETQ. Trimming removed 0 bases from V and 1 base from J, with 10 bases in between. The CDR3 DNA reads TGCGCCAGCAGCTTGGGACAGACAGATAACTATGGCTACACCTTC. Its translation is CASSLGQTDNYGYTF.

The gene calls are TRBV7-2 and TRBJ1-2; D is possibly TRBD1 (6 bases). Per germline, CDR1 SGHTA and CDR2 FQGNSA. The CDR3 totals 14 residues. V shed 4 bases and J shed 0 bases, with 9 bases lying between them. The CDR3 bases are TGTGCCAGCAGCTACAGGGTCCCTAACTATGGCTACACCTTC. Its translation: CASSYRVPNYGYTF.

The J gene is TRBJ1-1, the V gene TRBV27; tentative D call: TRBD1 (6 bases). Trimming pared 5 bases from V and 2 bases from J, leaving 12 bases between. The CDR3 extends over 14 amino acids. Germline CDR1 and CDR2: MNHEY and SMNVEV (reference sequence). CDR3: CASSLGQHNTEAFF. The CDR3 nucleotides read TGTGCCAGCAGTCTGGGACAACATAACACTGAAGCTTTCTTT.

This chain links TRBV6-5 with TRBJ2-7; TRBD2 is a possible D gene (6 bases). The CDR3 contains 15 residues. The germline V and J ends were trimmed by 4 bases and 3 bases, with 16 bases remaining between them. Germline V gives CDR1 MNHEY, CDR2 SVGAGI. The CDR3 region is CASSSPTSSRYEQYF. Written as DNA, the CDR3 is TGTGCCAGCAGTTCCCCGACTAGTTCTCGCTACGAGCAGTACTTC.

As concerns this clone: One junction end disagrees with the germline gene, perhaps due to a read error. This chain uses TRBV7-7 with TRBJ2-5, with D tentatively TRBD2 (5 bases). The CDR3 covers 13 residues. Germline CDR1 is SSHAT and CDR2 is FNYEAQ (reference sequence). Here the CDR3 reads CASSLSGRETQYF. CDR3 in DNA: TGTGCTAGCAGCTTATCGGGAAGGGAGACCCAGTACTTC. Full variable domain (missing parts from reference TRBV7-7 and TRBJ2-5): GAGVSQSPRYKVTKRGQDVTLRCDPISSHATLYWYQQALGQGPEFLTYFNYEAQPDKSGLPSDRFSAERPEGSISTLTIQRTEQRDSAMYRCASSLSGRETQYFGPGTRLLVL.

The chain uses TRBV20-1 and TRBJ2-1; D is possibly TRBD1 (6 bases). This CDR3 has 11 amino acids. The germline CDR1 and CDR2 sequences are DFQATT and SNEGSKA (reference sequence). The V and J ends lost 0 bases and 15 bases respectively, with 12 bases between them. CDR3 sequence: CSAREGHRVFF. CDR3 bases: TGCAGTGCTAGAGAAGGTCACAGGGTGTTCTTC.

V and J are TRBV5-6 and TRBJ2-3, with 12 positions matching TRBD2. Germline trimming cut 4 bases from V and 5 bases from J; bases unmatched to any gene: 8. Germline V lookup: CDR1 SGHDT, CDR2 YYEEEE. CDR3 size: 16 residues. CDR3 sequence reads: CASSPSLAGGRDTQYF. CDR3 nucleotide sequence: TGTGCCAGCAGCCCATCACTAGCGGGGGGCCGAGATACGCAGTATTTT.

The rearrangement joins TRBV5-1 to TRBJ2-7; D perhaps matches TRBD1 (5 bases). The CDR3 spans 13 residues. With 0 bases removed from V and 3 bases from J, the gap between germline ends came to 7 bases. Germline V gene lookup returns CDR1 SGHRS and CDR2 YFSETQ. The CDR3 reads CASSLARDYEQYF. The CDR3 coding sequence is TGCGCCAGCAGCTTGGCCAGGGACTACGAGCAGTACTTC.

The gene calls are TRBV9 and TRBJ2-1, with 13 bases aligning to TRBD2. The V and J ends lost 4 bases and 7 bases, in that order; junction bases with no gene match: 8. CDR3 length equals 16 residues. CDR1 is SGDLS, CDR2 YYNGEE, per germline. In DNA, the CDR3 is TGTGCCAGCAGCCCCCACCCGGGACTAGCGGGAAATGAGCAGTTCTTC. Translation: CASSPHPGLAGNEQFF.